These 16 T cell receptor beta chains were all obtained from the same sample, sequenced in a study of cytomegalovirus exposure and HLA in healthy donors (dated by TCRdb to 2017 to 2019). The library was prepared using the immunoSEQ multiplex PCR assay. The multiplex PCR relied on a mix of 60 forward primers for TCR Vbeta segments and 13 reverse primers for TCR Jbeta segments. TCRdb holds this immuneACCESS table with in-frame rearrangements only. Some clones are missing; in checked studies, unresolved V genes explain under half, and the rest has no known cause. This sample lists roughly 170,000 clones; 84% were detected once. More than 0.95% of the sample lies in the top ten. Sequencing used PBMCs. Source of these receptors: a girl aged 2-15 years in good health and CMV-seropositive.

The CDR3 DNA reads as TGTGCCAGCAGCCTACCGGGACAGGGACACACTGAAGCTTTCTTT. Its protein product is CASSLPGQGHTEAFF. J is TRBJ1-1 and V is TRBV11-3; 9 bases are a match to TRBD1. The V gene end was trimmed by 5 bases and the J gene end by 3 bases; junction bases not matched to a gene: 7. Germline V gene lookup returns CDR1 SGHNT and CDR2 YENEEA. The CDR3 covers 15 residues.

The chain employs TRBV15 and TRBJ1-1, with a tentative D call TRBD1 (6 bases). Germline V gene sequence: CDR1 LNHNV, CDR2 YYDKDF (reference sequence). Trimming cost V 0 bases and J 0 bases, with 11 bases left between them. This CDR3 has 16 residues. The CDR3 DNA reads TGTGCCACCAGCAGAGAGGCAGGGACAATGAACACTGAAGCTTTCTTT. This sequence encodes CATSREAGTMNTEAFF.

The V and J genes are TRBV6-6 and TRBJ1-4; 10 nucleotides align to TRBD1. The V gene end was trimmed by 6 bases and the J gene end by 10 bases; junction bases not matched to a gene: 8. This CDR3 region has 14 residues. Germline V gene sequence: CDR1 MNHNY, CDR2 SVGAGI (reference sequence). In DNA form, the CDR3 reads TGTGCCAGCAGCTCCGACAGGGGGCTGTCAAAACTGTTTTTT. Residues: CASSSDRGLSKLFF.

The V and J genes are TRBV7-9 and TRBJ2-3; 7 positions agree with TRBD1. Germline CDR1 reads SEHNR; CDR2 reads FQNEAQ (reference sequence). The CDR3 totals 14 residues. The V and J ends lost 6 bases and 2 bases, in that order; junction bases with no gene match: 5. The CDR3 sequence: CASSWGQYTDTQYF. CDR3 DNA sequence: TGTGCCAGCAGTTGGGGACAGTACACAGATACGCAGTATTTT.

The table lists this clone with a few counts. The V and J genes are TRBV6-1 and TRBJ1-5, with 8 bases matching TRBD1. There are 15 residues in the CDR3. Germline lookup yields CDR1 MNHNS and CDR2 SASEGT. The J segment lost 2 bases and the V segment lost 5 bases, leaving 5 bases of the junction unmatched. The CDR3 here is CASSIDRGGNQPQHF. Written as DNA, the CDR3 is TGTGCCAGCAGTATAGACAGGGGCGGCAATCAGCCCCAGCATTTT.

With regard to this clone: One end of the junction does not line up with germline, which may come from a read error. The chain uses TRBV7-6 and TRBJ1-4; D possibly corresponds to TRBD1 (5 bases). CDR1 and CDR2 from the germline V gene are SGHVS and FNYEAQ. This CDR3 contains 11 residues. The CDR3 spells CASGTSEKLFF. The CDR3 DNA follows: TGTGCCAGTGGGACTAGTGAAAAACTGTTTTTT.

V usage is TRBV5-1 and J usage is TRBJ2-1; 13 bases match TRBD2. The CDR3 is 17 amino acids. Germline loops: CDR1 SGHRS, CDR2 YFSETQ. Trimming removed 2 bases from V and 5 bases from J; junction bases left unmatched: 7. The CDR3 nucleotides are TGCGCCAGCAGCTTCGTCAGGACTAGCGGGGGCAACAATGAGCAGTTCTTC. Its translation is CASSFVRTSGGNNEQFF.

V gene TRBV27 combines with J gene TRBJ1-1; no firm D call. This CDR3 is 13 amino acids long. CDR1 is MNHEY, CDR2 SMNVEV, per germline (reference sequence). V lost 8 bases and J lost 5, with 15 bases in between. CDR3: CASGERADTEAFF. Here the CDR3 DNA reads TGTGCCAGCGGGGAGAGGGCGGATACTGAAGCTTTCTTT.

A few counts support this clone. This rearrangement joins TRBV30 to TRBJ1-1; the match to TRBD1 covers 9 bases. The J segment lost 4 bases and the V segment lost 0 bases, leaving 0 bases of the junction unmatched. This CDR3 has 13 amino acids. Germline assignment: CDR1 GTSNPN and CDR2 SVGIG (reference sequence). The chain's CDR3 is CAWSVTGGTEAFF. The CDR3 coding sequence is TGTGCCTGGAGTGTGACAGGGGGCACTGAAGCTTTCTTT.

This sequence joins TRBV2 and TRBJ1-3; 7 bases match TRBD1. Germline V CDR1 and CDR2: SNHLY, FYNNEI. The CDR3 is 15 residues long. V dropped 5 bases and J dropped 0; count of bases not matched to a gene: 4. The CDR3 protein is CASSPGQPSGNTIYF. Here the CDR3 DNA reads TGTGCCAGCAGTCCGGGACAGCCCTCTGGAAACACCATATATTTT.

V and J are TRBV6-1 and TRBJ2-7; no clear D gene. CDR1 is MNHNS and CDR2 is SASEGT in the germline V gene. V was clipped by 6 bases and J by 3 bases, with 18 bases between them. The CDR3 is made up of 15 amino acids. The CDR3 nucleotides read TGTGCCAGCAGAGTGGGCCAACCATATTTCTACGAGCAGTACTTC. As protein: CASRVGQPYFYEQYF.

This chain connects TRBV6-9 to TRBJ2-7, with 7 bases that match TRBD1. V lost 1 base and J lost 2; bases outside the gene matches: 5. CDR1 and CDR2 from the germline V gene are MNHGY and SVAAGI. This CDR3 has 15 residues. The CDR3 nucleotides are TGTGCCAGCAGTTATTTTGACAGGGAAACCTACGAGCAGTACTTC. It encodes CASSYFDRETYEQYF.

J is TRBJ1-2 and V is TRBV18; D might be TRBD1 (6 bases). The CDR3 spans 15 residues. V dropped 3 bases and J dropped 4 bases, with 15 bases sitting between them. Germline lookup yields CDR1 KGHSH and CDR2 LQKENI. The CDR3 sequence is CASSPQSDRFYGYTF. The CDR3 DNA reads TGTGCCAGCTCACCTCAGTCCGACAGGTTCTATGGCTACACCTTC.

The chain recombines TRBV2 with TRBJ2-4, with TRBD1 identical over 9 bases. The CDR3 covers 16 residues. Germline-derived CDR1 and CDR2 are SNHLY and FYNNEI. The V gene end was trimmed by 6 bases and the J gene end by 8 bases; junction bases not matched to a gene: 14. Here the CDR3 DNA reads TGTGCCAGCAGCCGACAATCGGGACAGGGTTCTGACATTCAGTACTTC. This gives the protein CASSRQSGQGSDIQYF.

This clone was counted a few times. The chain carries TRBV6-6 and TRBJ2-7; 9 bases line up with TRBD2. With V trimmed by 8 bases and J by 5 bases, 7 bases remained unmatched. The germline V gene encodes CDR1 MNHNY and CDR2 SVGAGI (reference sequence). The CDR3 loop spans 13 amino acids. In DNA, the CDR3 is TGTGCCAGCGGGCGGGAGGGTACCCACGAGCAGTACTTC. Protein sequence: CASGREGTHEQYF.

CDR3 nucleotide sequence: TGTGCCAGCAGTTTATTAGGGAGGACTGAAGCTTTCTTT. It yields the protein CASSLLGRTEAFF. The J gene is TRBJ1-1, the V gene TRBV27; D is unresolved. Germline lookup yields CDR1 MNHEY and CDR2 SMNVEV (reference sequence). CDR3 length equals 13 residues. V lost 1 base and J lost 5, with 8 bases in between.